This T cell receptor (beta chain) was documented in a study of PD-1 blockade in classical Hodgkin lymphoma. General study findings and limits: Those starting nivolumab under 1 year post-ASCT were excluded. Possibly reflecting disease activity or prior therapy, repertoire differences have causes that remain undefined. Complete responders matched newly diagnosed patients in baseline diversity.

Clones were sequenced by immunoSEQ multiplex PCR, and TCRdb holds only the in-frame ones, with some missing. This table has 5,000 to 6,000 clones, about four fifths appearing once. In its sample, this clone was seen once. The antigen is not known. Brentuximab vedotin exposure varied, and every patient relapsed after autologous stem cell transplantation. The study isolated CD8+ T cells from thawed PBMCs by magnetic negative selection. Patients reached a best response of complete response, partial response or progressive disease. Sequences were derived from CD8+ T cells from blood, sampled at baseline. The sequence came from a human donor with classical Hodgkin lymphoma.

This chain's CDR3 is CASTPTDDGTGELFF. The CDR3 nucleotides read TGTGCCAGCACGCCTACGGACGACGGCACCGGGGAGCTGTTTTTT. The J gene is TRBJ2-2, the V gene TRBV6-4; D gene ambiguous. This CDR3 is built from 15 residues. Trimming took 7 bases from V and 4 from J, leaving 16 bases between them. The germline V gene encodes CDR1 MRHNA and CDR2 SNTAGT.